This T cell receptor beta chain was recorded in a study of shared clonotypes between healthy human individuals. Background on the study: Every donor yielded three CD4 naive, three CD4 memory, two CD8 naive and one CD8 memory plate.

Deletions cut 6 bases from V and 0 bases from J, with 10 bases between. Per the germline V gene, CDR1 is LGHNT and CDR2 is FRNRAP. This CDR3 has 14 amino acids. Study-wide points: Relative to clonotypes present in all four donors, those not shared had lower generation probabilities.

For this clone: Its specificity is not known.

The method was immunoSEQ multiplex PCR; TCRdb's version includes in-frame clones alone and lacks a portion of them. Of about 2.4 million clones listed, 80% to 95% are singletons. Sequencing was carried out using naive CD4+ T cells from PBMCs. Subset: CD45RA+ positively selected. The genes are TRBV12-5 and TRBJ2-3; no firm D call. The sequence came from a man between 18 and 29 years old in good health. Some clones in this sample may be carry-over from other donors' samples. The CDR3 DNA follows: TGTGCTAGTGGCCGAGGCGGCAGCACAGATACGCAGTATTTT. It specifies CASGRGGSTDTQYF.